The 18 T cell receptor beta chains listed next were all sequenced from one sample in a study of blood T cell repertoires in COVID-19. The table came from immunoSEQ multiplex PCR; TCRdb's copy has only in-frame clones and leaves some out. The table includes roughly 300,000 clones, approximately 87% detected once. Sequencing was performed on peripheral blood. The receptors originated from a woman aged 40-49 years who had recovered from COVID-19.

This clone occurred a few times. CDR3 protein: CASSGQAYNSPLHF. The CDR3 coding sequence is TGTGCCAGTAGTGGACAGGCCTATAATTCACCCCTCCACTTT. V gene TRBV19 combines with J gene TRBJ1-6; 7 bases fit TRBD1. Germline values: CDR1 LNHDA, CDR2 SQIVND (reference sequence). The CDR3 sequence is 14 residues long. Trimming took 5 bases from V and 2 from J; bases not matched to a gene: 0.

The gene calls are TRBV20-1 and TRBJ2-3, with a tentative D call TRBD2 (5 bases). Trimming cost V 6 bases and J 1 base, with 14 bases left between them. Germline assignment: CDR1 DFQATT and CDR2 SNEGSKA (reference sequence). There are 14 residues in the CDR3. CDR3 bases: TGCAGTGCCAGTCCCAATAGCGGCACAGATACGCAGTATTTT. It encodes CSASPNSGTDTQYF.

The chain is built from TRBV11-2 and TRBJ1-1, with 7 bases aligning to TRBD1. There are 15 residues in the CDR3. Germline CDR1 and CDR2: SGHAT and FQNNGV. V shed 5 bases and J 4 bases; nucleotides not matched to a gene: 10. Written as DNA, the CDR3 is TGTGCCAGCAGCGCAAACAGGGGCTGGAGCACTGAAGCTTTCTTT. This codes for CASSANRGWSTEAFF.

The chain links TRBV13 to TRBJ1-3; a possible D gene is TRBD1 (6 bases). The V gene's germline CDR1 is PRHDT and CDR2 FYEKMQ (reference sequence). The ends were cut back, 4 bases at V and 4 bases at J, with 8 bases in the middle. The CDR3 runs to 13 residues. The CDR3 sequence: CASSSGTGNTIYF. CDR3 DNA sequence: TGTGCCAGCAGCTCGGGGACAGGAAACACCATATATTTT.

The chain combines TRBV11-3 with TRBJ2-2; 7 positions match TRBD1. Germline assignment: CDR1 SGHNT and CDR2 YENEEA. CDR3 size: 15 residues. V shed 5 bases, J shed 3 bases, and the junction held 6 bases outside the gene matches. DNA of the CDR3: TGTGCCAGCAGCCCGACAGGGATGGACACCGGGGAGCTGTTTTTT. Its translation is CASSPTGMDTGELFF.

CDR3 DNA sequence: TGTGCCAGCACGGCAGGTTCGAACACCGGGGAGCTGTTTTTT. It translates to CASTAGSNTGELFF. This rearrangement joins TRBV6-5 to TRBJ2-2; D remains unclear. The CDR3 sequence is 14 residues long. V lost 7 bases, J lost 0 bases, and 9 bases lay in between. Germline CDR1 is MNHEY and CDR2 is SVGAGI.

V and J are TRBV3-1 (or the pseudogene TRBV3-2) and TRBJ2-7, with 10 bases aligning to TRBD2. The CDR3 sequence is 14 residues long. From germline, CDR1 is LGHDT and CDR2 YNNKEL (reference sequence). Trimming at V came to 6 bases and at J to 2 bases, leaving 4 bases not matched to a gene. CDR3: CASSLGLAAYEQYF. DNA of the CDR3: TGTGCCAGCAGTCTCGGACTAGCGGCCTACGAGCAGTACTTC.

The V gene is TRBV2, the J gene TRBJ2-1, with 14 bases identical to TRBD2. The CDR3 has 16 amino acids. The ends lost 5 bases at V and 7 bases at J; junction bases unmatched: 7. CDR1 is SNHLY, CDR2 FYNNEI, per germline. CDR3 sequence (DNA): TGTGCCAGCAGTTCCGAGACTAGCGGGGGGGCGAATGAGCAGTTCTTC. It encodes CASSSETSGGANEQFF.

In nucleotides, the CDR3 is TGTGCCAGCAGCGCGACAGGGGTTACCTACGAGCAGTACTTC. It codes for CASSATGVTYEQYF. The chain is built from TRBV9 and TRBJ2-7; 8 nucleotides match TRBD1. The germline gives CDR1 SGDLS, CDR2 YYNGEE. Trimming at V came to 3 bases and at J to 2 bases, leaving 4 bases not matched to a gene. The CDR3 has 14 residues.

This chain connects TRBV9 to TRBJ1-2; D is perhaps TRBD1 (6 bases). The V gene's germline CDR1 is SGDLS and CDR2 YYNGEE. Trimming left V 4 bases short and J 7 bases short, with 17 bases between. This CDR3 is built from 14 residues. This CDR3 reads CASSPTAAGVGYTF. The CDR3, as DNA: TGTGCCAGCAGCCCAACGGCGGCAGGGGTTGGCTACACCTTC.

This clone was seen once. This chain joins TRBV10-3 and TRBJ2-7, with 8 positions matching TRBD1. This CDR3 has 14 residues. V lost 3 bases, J lost 3 bases, and 4 bases stayed unmatched. CDR1 and CDR2 from the germline V gene are ENHRY and SYGVKD. CDR3 sequence (DNA): TGTGCCATCAGTGAAAGAACAGGGGGCTACGAGCAGTACTTC. Translating gives CAISERTGGYEQYF.

This chain connects TRBV6-5 to TRBJ2-1, with D perhaps TRBD2 (6 bases). This CDR3 spans 14 amino acids. Germline-derived CDR1 and CDR2 are MNHEY and SVGAGI. The ends were cut back, 7 bases at V and 2 bases at J, with 12 bases in the middle. The CDR3 protein is CASKVGTPYNEQFF. The CDR3 DNA sequence: TGTGCCAGCAAAGTCGGGACTCCCTACAATGAGCAGTTCTTC.

This chain joins TRBV27 and TRBJ1-2, with TRBD1 matching 7 bases. V shed 9 bases and J 0 bases; nucleotides not matched to a gene: 16. Germline CDR1 reads MNHEY; CDR2 reads SMNVEV (reference sequence). This CDR3 comprises 17 residues. DNA for the CDR3: TGTGCCAGTCGCCCATGGGACAGTAAATTAGCTAACTATGGCTACACCTTC. Its protein is CASRPWDSKLANYGYTF.

CDR3 bases: TGTGCCAGCAGCGTGACAGGGTCGGCGGCCCTCCACTTT. Protein product: CASSVTGSAALHF. The J gene is TRBJ1-6, the V gene TRBV9; 7 nucleotides align to TRBD1. This CDR3 is built from 13 residues. The germline gives CDR1 SGDLS, CDR2 YYNGEE. Losses at the gene ends were 2 bases for V and 14 bases for J; bases not matched to a gene: 7.

DNA of the CDR3: TGCACCAGCAGCCGAGGCGCTAGTGGCCGCACAGATACGCAGTATTTT. Translated: CTSSRGASGRTDTQYF. The rearrangement links TRBV1 to TRBJ2-3; no DNA check was done on the table's D call, TRBD2. TRBV1 is labeled a pseudogene. This CDR3 spans 16 amino acids.

This chain uses TRBV20-1 with TRBJ1-6; D is uncertain. CDR1 is DFQATT, CDR2 SNEGSKA, per germline (reference sequence). This CDR3 contains 12 residues. V was trimmed by 3 bases and J by 7 bases, leaving 7 bases between them. The CDR3 region has the DNA TGCAGTGCTAGTTTGCGGAATTCACCCCTCCACTTT. Translation: CSASLRNSPLHF.

This chain joins TRBV11-3 and TRBJ2-1; tentative D call: TRBD2 (5 bases). Germline assignment: CDR1 SGHNT and CDR2 YENEEA. CDR3 length equals 15 residues. The V end was cut by 4 bases, the J end by 5 bases, with 15 bases between. CDR3: CASSSSSGLNNEQFF. CDR3 bases: TGTGCCAGCAGCTCTAGCAGCGGACTTAACAATGAGCAGTTCTTC.

This chain links TRBV2 with TRBJ2-3, with TRBD2 identical over 9 bases. This CDR3 spans 14 amino acids. Per germline, CDR1 SNHLY and CDR2 FYNNEI. V dropped 4 bases and J dropped 5; count of bases not matched to a gene: 4. The CDR3 DNA reads as TGTGCCAGCAGTGTAGCGGGGGAGGTAGATACGCAGTATTTT. Amino acid sequence: CASSVAGEVDTQYF.